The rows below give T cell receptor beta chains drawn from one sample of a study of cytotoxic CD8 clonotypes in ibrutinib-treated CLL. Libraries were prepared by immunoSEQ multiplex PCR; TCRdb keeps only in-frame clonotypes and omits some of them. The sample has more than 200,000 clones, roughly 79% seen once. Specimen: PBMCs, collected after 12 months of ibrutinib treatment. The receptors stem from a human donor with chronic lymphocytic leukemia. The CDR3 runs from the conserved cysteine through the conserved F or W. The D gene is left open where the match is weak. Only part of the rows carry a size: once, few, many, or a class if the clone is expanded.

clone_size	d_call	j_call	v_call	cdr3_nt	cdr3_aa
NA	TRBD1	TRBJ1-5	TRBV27	TGTGCCAGCAGTCCCCGGACAGGGGCTTTTAGCAATCAGCCCCAGCATTTT	CASSPRTGAFSNQPQHF
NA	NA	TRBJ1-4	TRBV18	TGTGCCAGCTCAGGGATCGTCGAAGATGGGGAAAAACTGTTTTTT	CASSGIVEDGEKLFF
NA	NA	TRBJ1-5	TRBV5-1	TGCGCCAGCAGCTTCGATAGCAATCAGCCCCAGCATTTT	CASSFDSNQPQHF
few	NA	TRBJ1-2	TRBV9	TGTGCCAGCAGCCCAAGGGGCTATGGCTACACCTTC	CASSPRGYGYTF
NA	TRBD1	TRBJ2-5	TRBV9	TGTGCCAGCAGCAGCCGACAGGGGCAAGAGACCCAGTACTTC	CASSSRQGQETQYF
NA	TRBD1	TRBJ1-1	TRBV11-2	TGTGCCAGTGGGGGGACAGGGCGGAACACTGAAGCTTTCTTT	CASGGTGRNTEAFF
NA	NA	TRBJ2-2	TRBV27	TGTGCCAGCAGTTTTGGAGGGGGCAGGAACACCGGGGAGCTGTTTTTT	CASSFGGGRNTGELFF
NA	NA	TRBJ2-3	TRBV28	TGTGCCAGCAGTTTAGGGCAGGGGAGAGATACGCAGTATTTT	CASSLGQGRDTQYF
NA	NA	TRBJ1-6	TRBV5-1	TGCGCCAGCAGCAGTGGGTCCGGAACCGGGTCACCCCTCCACTTT	CASSSGSGTGSPLHF
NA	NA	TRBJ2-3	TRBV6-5	TGTGCCAGCAGTTACTTCAGCACAGATACGCAGTATTTT	CASSYFSTDTQYF
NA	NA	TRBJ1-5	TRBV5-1	TGCGCCAGCAGCTTGTCTGAATTCGGGCCCCAGCATTTT	CASSLSEFGPQHF
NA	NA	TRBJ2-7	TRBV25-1	TGTGCCAGCTGCGGGGGACACTCCTACGAGCAGTACTTC	CASCGGHSYEQYF
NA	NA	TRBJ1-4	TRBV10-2	TGCGCCAGCAGTGATGGCAGGGGCTCAACTAATGAAAAACTGTTTTTT	CASSDGRGSTNEKLFF
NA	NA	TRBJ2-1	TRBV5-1	TGCGCCAGCAGCCGGGTGGGGGGCCTACTTGGACCCTCCGACAATGAGCAGTTCTTC	CASSRVGGLLGPSDNEQFF
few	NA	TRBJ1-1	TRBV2	TGTGCCAGCAGTGTGGTCAGCATGGCTTTCTTT	CASSVVSMAFF
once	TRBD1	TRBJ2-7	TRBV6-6	TGTGCCAGCAGTTACTCTGAGGGGGCGGGCGAGCAGTACTTC	CASSYSEGAGEQYF
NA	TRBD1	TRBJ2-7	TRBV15	TGTGCCACCAGCAGGGACAGGGTCGAGCAGTACTTC	CATSRDRVEQYF
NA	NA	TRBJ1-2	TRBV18	TGTGCCAGCTCACCGGGACATCTAAACTATGGCTACACCTTC	CASSPGHLNYGYTF
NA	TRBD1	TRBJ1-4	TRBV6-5	TGTGCCAGCAGTTACGGGACAGGGGACGTTGGACTGTTTTTT	CASSYGTGDVGLFF
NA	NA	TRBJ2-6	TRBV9	TGTGCCAGCAGCGTAGTCTCTGCTGGGGCCAACGTCCTGACTTTC	CASSVVSAGANVLTF
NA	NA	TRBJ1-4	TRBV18	TGTGCCAGCTCGACACCGGGTCCGAATGAAAAACTGTTTTTT	CASSTPGPNEKLFF
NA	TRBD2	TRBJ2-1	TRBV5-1	TGCGCCAGCAGCTCAACGGGACTAGCGGGGACGAGCTCCTACAATGAGCAGTTCTTC	CASSSTGLAGTSSYNEQFF
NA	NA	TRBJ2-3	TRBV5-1	TGCGCCAGCAGCGAAAGTCTTCTCACAGATACGCAGTATTTT	CASSESLLTDTQYF
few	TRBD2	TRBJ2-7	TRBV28	TGTGCCAGCAGGCACCGCGGGGGACCTTACGAGCAGTACTTC	CASRHRGGPYEQYF